The 9 T cell receptor beta chains below come from one sample, sequenced in a study of blood T cells in healthy people across ages. A J-beta primer mix and a sample-barcoded 5' primer were used in a second PCR of about 7 to 11 cycles. MiXCR was run by TCRdb on the 5' RACE reads, yielding one entry per CDR3 protein. Found here are approximately 730,000 distinct CDR3 sequences, about 55% of them singletons; the top ten hold 41%. The sequencing input was blood. The receptor source for this set is an elderly man in good health.

This clonotype was observed a few times. A read error is possible here, since a much larger clone lies one base away. The CDR3 is CSGRLGNEQYF. As DNA, the CDR3 is TGCAGCGGTCGACTGGGGAATGAGCAGTACTTC. The rearrangement uses TRBV29-1 and TRBJ2-5; D is uncertain. Trimming took off 7 bases at V and 11 bases at J, with 17 bases between the two ends. The CDR3 consists of 11 residues. In germline, CDR1 is SQVTM, CDR2 ANQGSEA.

As concerns this clonotype: Since a much larger clone is just one base distant, this may be a read error. In nucleotides, the CDR3 is TGCAGCGCTCTGACAGGGTCCTATGGCTACACCTTC. Residues: CSALTGSYGYTF. This rearrangement joins TRBV29-1 to TRBJ1-2; TRBD1 aligns across 7 bases. V shed 7 bases and J 4 bases; nucleotides not matched to a gene: 6. Per the germline V gene, CDR1 is SQVTM and CDR2 is ANQGSEA. CDR3 length: 12 residues.

This clonotype was observed a handful of times. The V call is TRBV6-5, the J call TRBJ2-7, with a tentative D call TRBD2 (6 bases). Trimming stripped 4 bases from V and 3 bases from J, with 19 bases between. Germline V CDR1 and CDR2: MNHEY, SVGAGI. The CDR3 is 16 residues long. CDR3 DNA: TGTGCCAGCAGTTCGGCGGGACGGTTAAGGGACTACGAGCAGTACTTC. This encodes CASSSAGRLRDYEQYF.

This clonotype was seen more than once but under ten times. This chain uses TRBV4-2 with TRBJ1-2; TRBD1 might be the D (5 bases). The CDR3 is made up of 15 amino acids. Germline values: CDR1 LGHNA, CDR2 YNFKEQ. Trimming stripped 0 bases from V and 7 bases from J, with 15 bases between. CDR3 bases: TGTGCCAGCAGCCAAGATTTAGAAATTGGGGGTGGCTACACCTTC. Translated, it gives CASSQDLEIGGGYTF.

The table lists this clonotype with a few counts. V gene TRBV4-1 combines with J gene TRBJ2-1; 8 bases agree with TRBD2. Germline assignment: CDR1 MGHRA and CDR2 YSYEKL. V was pared by 1 base and J by 6 bases, with 17 bases of the junction left unmatched. The CDR3 consists of 19 residues. CDR3 sequence reads: CASSQVWFTGLGFSNEQFF. The CDR3 DNA is TGCGCCAGCAGCCAAGTTTGGTTTACGGGACTAGGCTTTTCCAATGAGCAGTTCTTC.

The rearrangement links TRBV15 to TRBJ1-6; a weak D match, TRBD1 (5 bases). CDR1 and CDR2 from the germline V gene are LNHNV and YYDKDF (reference sequence). V was trimmed by 0 bases and J by 5 bases, leaving 11 bases between them. The CDR3 is 16 residues long. In DNA, the CDR3 is TGTGCCACCAGCAGAGATCTGGCAGGGAATAATTCACCCCTCCACTTT. It yields the protein CATSRDLAGNNSPLHF.

J is TRBJ2-3 and V is TRBV6-5; D unresolved. Per germline, CDR1 MNHEY and CDR2 SVGAGI. V lost 5 bases and J lost 6, with 12 bases in between. The CDR3 runs 13 residues. The CDR3 is CASSPGSADTQYF. The CDR3 nucleotides read TGTGCCAGCAGTCCCGGTTCAGCGGATACGCAGTATTTT.

This clonotype was counted between two and nine times. The chain is built from TRBV7-9 and TRBJ2-5; weak D call: TRBD1 (6 bases). Germline V lookup: CDR1 SEHNR, CDR2 FQNEAQ (reference sequence). CDR3 length: 16 amino acids. Trimming stripped 5 bases from V and 0 bases from J, with 16 bases between. Written as DNA, the CDR3 is TGTGCCAGCAGCCACCGTGGTGGGGGCGACCAAGAGACCCAGTACTTC. Amino acid sequence: CASSHRGGGDQETQYF.

The V and J genes are TRBV9 and TRBJ1-4; D is perhaps TRBD1 (5 bases). This CDR3 comprises 16 residues. Trimming pared 6 bases from V and 3 bases from J, leaving 18 bases between. The V gene's germline CDR1 is SGDLS and CDR2 YYNGEE. The CDR3 DNA reads as TGTGCCAGCAACCGGGACGGCACCGCGGCTAATGAAAAACTGTTTTTT. Protein product: CASNRDGTAANEKLFF.